These 13 T cell receptor beta chains came from one sample sequenced in a study of beta chain features in type 1 diabetes. Whole-study results and caveats: Patients with Type 1 diabetes showed moderately but significantly shorter TCRB CDR3s in all four CD4+ subsets.

No antigen has been identified for these receptors. Investigators reverse transcribed all isolated RNA, so they sequenced expressed TCRB transcripts. The table came from immunoSEQ multiplex PCR; TCRdb's copy has only in-frame clones and leaves some out. Among 200,000 to 250,000 clones listed, 14% were seen once. Sequencing was done on a sample of naive CD4+ T cells from blood. All receptors come from a young man with type 1 diabetes.

This clone has at least ten counts. This chain uses TRBV23-1 with TRBJ1-5; 9 bases are a match to TRBD1. TRBV23-1 counts as an open reading frame of uncertain function. V shed 3 bases and J 4 bases; nucleotides not matched to a gene: 4. This CDR3 region has 15 residues. This CDR3 is CASSHWDRANQPQHF. CDR3 nucleotide sequence: TGCGCCAGCAGTCATTGGGACAGGGCTAATCAGCCCCAGCATTTT.

This clone came up a few times. The J gene is TRBJ1-1, the V gene TRBV27; maybe TRBD1 (5 bases). The V gene's germline CDR1 is MNHEY and CDR2 SMNVEV (reference sequence). The V gene lost 4 bases and the J gene lost 4 bases, with 16 bases spanning the gap. CDR3 size: 15 residues. The CDR3 spells CASSSGGAPSTEAFF. CDR3 bases: TGTGCCAGCAGTTCCGGCGGGGCGCCGAGCACTGAAGCTTTCTTT.

The chain couples TRBV18 to TRBJ2-7, with TRBD2 identical over 8 bases. The CDR3 contains 14 residues. CDR1 is KGHSH, CDR2 LQKENI, per germline. V lost 6 bases, J lost 1 base, and 5 bases stayed unmatched. The CDR3 DNA reads as TGTGCCAGCTCCCTCGGGGGGGGTTCCTACGAGCAGTACTTC. It is translated as CASSLGGGSYEQYF.

This rearrangement joins TRBV7-8 to TRBJ2-1, with 12 bases identical to TRBD2. CDR3 size: 16 residues. V was clipped by 5 bases and J by 10 bases; unmatched bases: 12. Germline-derived CDR1 and CDR2 are SGHVS and FQNEAQ. The CDR3 coding sequence is TGTGCCAGCAGCACGAGGACTAGCGGGGTTCGTCGAGAGCAGTTCTTC. Its protein is CASSTRTSGVRREQFF.

This clone turned up a few times. This sequence joins TRBV9 and TRBJ2-1; 9 nucleotides match TRBD2. This CDR3 has 16 residues. Germline V gene lookup returns CDR1 SGDLS and CDR2 YYNGEE. V shed 0 bases, J shed 14 bases, and the junction held 15 bases outside the gene matches. The CDR3 loop is CASSVDPLAGRRVKFF. The CDR3 region has the DNA TGTGCCAGCAGCGTAGACCCGCTAGCGGGGAGAAGGGTGAAGTTCTTC.

This clone has just a few counts. The V gene is TRBV7-9, the J gene TRBJ1-1; 9 bases are a match to TRBD1. V shed 6 bases and J 5 bases; nucleotides not matched to a gene: 7. Germline CDR1 reads SEHNR; CDR2 reads FQNEAQ (reference sequence). The CDR3 is 14 amino acids. The CDR3 bases are TGTGCCAGCAGGAGACAGGGGGGTAGTACTGAAGCTTTCTTT. Encoded protein: CASRRQGGSTEAFF.

Details on this clone: Mismatch with germline at one junction end may stem from a read error. The V call is TRBV5-1, the J call TRBJ2-4, with TRBD2 matching 8 bases. CDR1 SGHRS and CDR2 YFSETQ come from the germline V gene. CDR3 length: 13 amino acids. The CDR3 loop reads CASSASGTRLPHF. The CDR3 bases are TGCGCCAGCAGCGCATCCGGGACTAGGCTTCCACACTTC.

The chain carries TRBV7-2 and TRBJ1-5; TRBD1 might be the D (5 bases). The CDR3 has 15 residues. Germline loops: CDR1 SGHTA, CDR2 FQGNSA. V lost 5 bases and J 4 bases, leaving 15 bases between the germline ends. The chain's CDR3 is CASSPAGGGNQPQHF. CDR3 DNA: TGTGCCAGCAGCCCCGCCGGTGGGGGGAATCAGCCCCAGCATTTT.

This clone has just a few counts. V usage is TRBV2 and J usage is TRBJ2-5; no clear D. There are 13 residues in the CDR3. V lost 8 bases and J lost 4, with 14 bases in between. Germline CDR1 and CDR2: SNHLY and FYNNEI. CDR3 in amino acids: CASRGNHGETQYF. The CDR3 nucleotides are TGTGCCAGCCGAGGAAACCACGGAGAGACCCAGTACTTC.

The chain is built from TRBV30 and TRBJ1-4; no clear D. Deletions cut 3 bases from V and 7 bases from J, with 18 bases between. There are 15 residues in the CDR3. CDR1 is GTSNPN, CDR2 SVGIG, per germline (reference sequence). The CDR3 DNA reads TGTGCCTGGAGCGTACAACCCGCGGGGAGTGAAAAACTGTTTTTT. Its protein is CAWSVQPAGSEKLFF.

This clone was counted a few times. The same CDR3 also results from other DNA sequences found in this sample. CDR3 protein: CASSLGVNTEAFF. The CDR3 DNA reads TGCGCCAGCAGCCTGGGAGTGAACACTGAAGCTTTCTTT. The chain carries TRBV5-1 and TRBJ1-1; the D is unclear. Between the trimmed V and J ends, which lost 4 bases and 0 bases, there was a span of 7 bases. The germline CDR1 and CDR2 sequences are SGHRS and YFSETQ. There are 13 residues in the CDR3. Full variable domain (missing parts from reference TRBV5-1 and TRBJ1-1): KAGVTQTPRYLIKTRGQQVTLSCSPISGHRSVSWYQQTPGQGLQFLFEYFSETQRNKGNFPGRFSGRQFSNSRSEMNVSTLELGDSALYLCASSLGVNTEAFFGQGTRLTVV.

This chain uses TRBV10-3 with TRBJ1-2; a possible D gene is TRBD1 (5 bases). The CDR3 runs 17 residues. Germline assignment: CDR1 ENHRY and CDR2 SYGVKD. Trimming removed 2 bases at V and 1 base at J, with 17 bases between. This CDR3 is CAISELGPLGSNYGYTF. CDR3 in DNA: TGTGCCATCAGTGAGCTGGGGCCTCTCGGGAGTAACTATGGCTACACCTTC.

This clone was seen only a few times. The junction and the germline gene differ at one end; a read error may be behind it. The rearrangement links TRBV30 to TRBJ1-2, with 7 positions matching TRBD1. The CDR3 contains 12 residues. CDR1 and CDR2 (germline): GTSNPN, SVGIG (reference sequence). The DNA of the CDR3 is TGTGCCTGGAGTGTATCGGGGACAGCGATTTTCTTC. Its protein product is CAWSVSGTAIFF.